The 26 T cell receptor beta chains listed next were all sequenced from one sample in a study of cytomegalovirus exposure and HLA in healthy donors. Primers included in the PCR were 60 Vbeta and 13 Jbeta primers. Only in-frame clones appear in the TCRdb table, and some are missing; sequencing was by immunoSEQ multiplex PCR. The data hold about 140,000 clones, with 60% to 85% observed a single time. The sequencing sample was made of PBMCs. All receptors derive from a man in his forties or fifties in good health and CMV-seronegative.

This CDR3 reads CASSLWTLDTYEQYF. CDR3 in DNA: TGTGCCAGCAGCTTGTGGACACTGGATACCTACGAGCAGTACTTC. The J gene is TRBJ2-7, the V gene TRBV7-8; possible D gene TRBD1, 5 bases. V was cut by 3 bases and J by 2 bases, with 14 bases left in between. This CDR3 comprises 15 residues. CDR1 and CDR2 (germline): SGHVS, FQNEAQ.

The gene calls are TRBV2 and TRBJ2-2; 11 positions agree with TRBD2. V dropped 5 bases and J dropped 1; count of bases not matched to a gene: 0. Per germline, CDR1 SNHLY and CDR2 FYNNEI. The length of the CDR3 is 15 residues. This chain's CDR3 is CASSLAGGNTGELFF. The CDR3 coding sequence is TGTGCCAGCAGTCTAGCGGGGGGGAACACCGGGGAGCTGTTTTTT.

The V call is TRBV7-9, the J call TRBJ1-6, with D possibly TRBD1 on 5 matching bases. V was cut by 5 bases and J by 8 bases, with 19 bases left in between. CDR1 is SEHNR and CDR2 is FQNEAQ in the germline V gene (reference sequence). The CDR3 covers 16 residues. As DNA, the CDR3 is TGTGCCAGCAGCCCCCGGCAGGTCCTGGGGCATTCACCCCTCCACTTT. It codes for CASSPRQVLGHSPLHF.

The chain combines TRBV6-5 with TRBJ1-5; D is ambiguous. Germline values: CDR1 MNHEY, CDR2 SVGAGI. The CDR3 spans 11 residues. V was trimmed by 11 bases and J by 11 bases, leaving 16 bases between them. The CDR3 DNA is TGTGCCGCGGGGATCCCCCCTGCCCAGCATTTT. This encodes CAAGIPPAQHF.

This chain links TRBV5-6 with TRBJ1-2; D perhaps matches TRBD1 (6 bases). Germline CDR1 SGHDT, CDR2 YYEEEE. This CDR3 has 14 residues. V lost 1 base, J lost 4 bases, and 11 bases lay in between. CDR3 sequence (DNA): TGTGCCAGCAGCTTGAAAACAGGGTCCTATGGCTACACCTTC. Translation gives CASSLKTGSYGYTF.

The rearrangement uses TRBV7-9 and TRBJ2-7; a possible D gene is TRBD1 (5 bases). Germline values: CDR1 SEHNR, CDR2 FQNEAQ (reference sequence). Deletions cut 5 bases from V and 4 bases from J, with 15 bases between. CDR3 size: 14 residues. This CDR3 is CASSPWGSNYEQYF. Written as DNA, the CDR3 is TGTGCCAGCAGCCCATGGGGCAGCAATTACGAGCAGTACTTC. Combining the CDR3 with reference TRBV7-9 and TRBJ2-7 gives the whole variable domain DTGVSQNPRHKITKRGQNVTFRCDPISEHNRLYWYRQTLGQGPEFLTYFQNEAQLEKSRLLSDRFSAERPKGSFSTLEIQRTEQGDSAMYLCASSPWGSNYEQYFGPGTRLTVT.

DNA for the CDR3: TGTGCCAGTTGGTTCAGGGCCTCTTCACCCCTCCACTTT. It encodes CASWFRASSPLHF. The V call is TRBV2, the J call TRBJ1-6; possible D gene TRBD1, 5 bases. This CDR3 contains 13 residues. V was cut by 9 bases and J by 9 bases, with 15 bases left in between. Germline loops: CDR1 SNHLY, CDR2 FYNNEI.

The rearrangement uses TRBV30 and TRBJ2-7; D is possibly TRBD2 (5 bases). CDR3 length: 13 residues. Germline lookup yields CDR1 GTSNPN and CDR2 SVGIG (reference sequence). Trimming shortened V by 4 bases and J by 0 bases, and 10 bases separated the two germline ends. The CDR3 coding sequence is TGTGCCTGGACTCGAGGGTCCTCCTACGAGCAGTACTTC. Protein product: CAWTRGSSYEQYF. Complete variable domain (other parts from reference TRBV30 and TRBJ2-7): SQTIHQWPATLVQPVGSPLSLECTVEGTSNPNLYWYRQAAGRGLQLLFYSVGIGQISSEVPQNLSASRPQDRQFILSSKKLLLSDSGFYLCAWTRGSSYEQYFGPGTRLTVT.

V gene TRBV6-4 combines with J gene TRBJ1-1; TRBD1 matches 8 bases. V was clipped by 3 bases and J by 3 bases; unmatched bases: 0. The CDR3 is 13 amino acids. CDR1 and CDR2 (germline): MRHNA, SNTAGT. The CDR3 DNA reads as TGTGCCAGCAGTGAGGACAGGGACACTGAAGCTTTCTTT. Translation gives CASSEDRDTEAFF.

The table lists this clone with a few counts. This chain's CDR3 is CASSLVSSGANVLTF. CDR3 nucleotide sequence: TGCGCCAGCAGCTTGGTTAGCTCTGGGGCCAACGTCCTGACTTTC. This chain joins TRBV5-1 and TRBJ2-6; D ambiguous. V lost 0 bases and J 0 bases, leaving 4 bases between the germline ends. CDR3 size: 15 residues. Germline V gene lookup returns CDR1 SGHRS and CDR2 YFSETQ.

The gene calls are TRBV30 and TRBJ2-4, with D possibly TRBD1 on 6 matching bases. The germline V and J ends were trimmed by 5 bases and 7 bases, with 15 bases remaining between them. This CDR3 comprises 13 residues. Germline CDR1 and CDR2: GTSNPN and SVGIG (reference sequence). This chain's CDR3 is CAWGEGGYNIQYF. CDR3 in DNA: TGTGCCTGGGGGGAAGGGGGTTATAACATTCAGTACTTC.

This chain links TRBV5-1 with TRBJ2-3; 12 nucleotides line up with TRBD2. The CDR3 has 15 amino acids. Germline values: CDR1 SGHRS, CDR2 YFSETQ. V lost 0 bases to trimming and J lost 6 bases; unmatched junction nucleotides: 2. DNA of the CDR3: TGCGCCAGCAGCTTGGAAGGGACTAGCGGGGATACGCAGTATTTT. This translates into CASSLEGTSGDTQYF.

The chain recombines TRBV28 with TRBJ2-3; 16 bases are a match to TRBD2. With V trimmed by 6 bases and J by 1 base, 7 bases remained unmatched. The CDR3 spans 18 residues. From germline, CDR1 is MDHEN and CDR2 SYDVKM. The CDR3 protein is CASSPPGLAGGRTDTQYF. For the CDR3, the DNA is TGTGCCAGCAGCCCCCCGGGACTAGCGGGAGGGCGCACAGATACGCAGTATTTT.

The chain combines TRBV5-1 with TRBJ2-4, with TRBD1 as a possible D gene (5 bases). The germline V gene has CDR1 SGHRS and CDR2 YFSETQ. V was trimmed by 4 bases and J by 6 bases, leaving 17 bases between them. CDR3 length: 15 residues. The CDR3 reads CASSNSPQGVNIQYF. As DNA, the CDR3 is TGCGCCAGCAGCAACTCACCCCAAGGGGTAAACATTCAGTACTTC.

V and J are TRBV6-1 and TRBJ2-6; 7 bases fit TRBD1. V was pared by 4 bases and J by 2 bases, with 2 bases of the junction left unmatched. The CDR3 loop spans 15 amino acids. The V gene's germline CDR1 is MNHNS and CDR2 SASEGT. CDR3 nucleotides: TGTGCCAGCAGTGGGCAGGGGGCTGGGGCCAACGTCCTGACTTTC. It translates to CASSGQGAGANVLTF.

This chain links TRBV5-1 with TRBJ1-2; 12 positions agree with TRBD1. Germline V gene data show CDR1 as SGHRS and CDR2 as YFSETQ. The CDR3 is made up of 14 amino acids. The ends lost 3 bases at V and 5 bases at J; junction bases unmatched: 2. CDR3 nucleotides: TGCGCCAGCAGCTCGGGACAGGGGGCGTATGGCTACACCTTC. As protein: CASSSGQGAYGYTF.

Comment on this clone: One junction end disagrees with the germline gene, perhaps due to a read error. The J gene is TRBJ2-4, the V gene TRBV5-1; D is undetermined. Per the germline V gene, CDR1 is SGHRS and CDR2 is YFSETQ. This CDR3 has 13 amino acids. CDR3 bases: TGCGCCAGCAGCCCGCTGGCCAAAAACAGTCAGTACTTC. It is translated as CASSPLAKNSQYF.

The chain recombines TRBV6-5 with TRBJ2-4; 7 positions match TRBD1. Germline V CDR1 and CDR2: MNHEY, SVGAGI. V shed 4 bases, J shed 4 bases, and the junction held 10 bases outside the gene matches. CDR3 length: 16 residues. As DNA, the CDR3 is TGTGCCAGCAGTTCACCGCTCGACAGGGATAAAAACATTCAGTACTTC. This sequence encodes CASSSPLDRDKNIQYF.

J is TRBJ2-7 and V is TRBV30; TRBD1 matches at 8 bases. There are 15 residues in the CDR3. Germline V gives CDR1 GTSNPN, CDR2 SVGIG (reference sequence). The V segment lost 2 bases and the J segment 7 bases; nucleotides outside the gene matches: 13. CDR3 residues: CAWSPGQGGSDEQYF. The CDR3 DNA is TGTGCCTGGAGTCCCGGACAGGGAGGTTCGGATGAGCAGTACTTC.

This chain connects TRBV6-1 to TRBJ1-5; 8 nucleotides agree with TRBD1. The germline V gene encodes CDR1 MNHNS and CDR2 SASEGT. The CDR3 totals 15 residues. The J segment lost 4 bases and the V segment lost 6 bases, leaving 8 bases of the junction unmatched. In nucleotides, the CDR3 is TGTGCCAGCAGGGCCGACAGGGGCCTTAATCAGCCCCAGCATTTT. Protein product: CASRADRGLNQPQHF.

The chain is built from TRBV6-1 and TRBJ2-2, with a weak D call TRBD1 (5 bases). CDR3 length equals 15 residues. V was cut by 3 bases and J by 1 base, with 9 bases left in between. Germline assignment: CDR1 MNHNS and CDR2 SASEGT. CDR3 coding DNA: TGTGCCAGCAGTGATCTAGGGGTGAACACCGGGGAGCTGTTTTTT. Amino acid sequence: CASSDLGVNTGELFF.

V gene TRBV5-4 combines with J gene TRBJ2-3; TRBD2 aligns across 8 bases. The CDR3 has 15 residues. J lost 2 bases, V lost 2 bases, and 4 bases had no gene match. Germline CDR1 and CDR2: SGHNT and YYREEE (reference sequence). CDR3: CASSLGLASTDTQYF. CDR3 nucleotides: TGTGCCAGCAGCTTAGGACTAGCCTCCACAGATACGCAGTATTTT.

The rearrangement joins TRBV5-1 to TRBJ1-2, with D possibly being TRBD1 (5 bases). Germline V gene lookup returns CDR1 SGHRS and CDR2 YFSETQ. V was trimmed by 6 bases and J by 1 base, leaving 10 bases between them. The CDR3 consists of 13 residues. CDR3 protein: CASTQQDNYGYTF. The CDR3 DNA reads as TGCGCCAGCACCCAACAGGATAACTATGGCTACACCTTC.

This clone turned up a few times. A read error may be the cause here, since a much bigger clone is one base away. The chain carries TRBV4-2 and TRBJ1-1, with 9 bases matching TRBD1. V was clipped by 1 base and J by 5 bases; unmatched bases: 11. The CDR3 is 17 amino acids. From germline, CDR1 is LGHNA and CDR2 YNFKEQ. The CDR3 DNA is TGTGCCAGCAGCCAAGTACCGGGACAGGGATCGAGTACTGAAGCTTTCTTT. Translated, it gives CASSQVPGQGSSTEAFF.

The genes are TRBV19 and TRBJ2-5, with TRBD2 matching over 10 bases. The germline V gene encodes CDR1 LNHDA and CDR2 SQIVND (reference sequence). The CDR3 is 15 residues long. Trimming at V came to 2 bases and at J to 3 bases, leaving 3 bases not matched to a gene. This CDR3 is CASSISTSGKETQYF. The CDR3 DNA reads TGTGCCAGTAGTATAAGTACTAGCGGGAAAGAGACCCAGTACTTC.

V gene TRBV7-9 combines with J gene TRBJ2-7; D is unclear. Looked up from germline, CDR1 is SEHNR and CDR2 is FQNEAQ (reference sequence). The CDR3 totals 14 residues. V shed 1 base and J shed 1 base, with 8 bases lying between them. CDR3 in amino acids: CASSLDSISYEQYF. The CDR3 DNA reads as TGTGCCAGCAGCTTAGATTCCATTTCCTACGAGCAGTACTTC.